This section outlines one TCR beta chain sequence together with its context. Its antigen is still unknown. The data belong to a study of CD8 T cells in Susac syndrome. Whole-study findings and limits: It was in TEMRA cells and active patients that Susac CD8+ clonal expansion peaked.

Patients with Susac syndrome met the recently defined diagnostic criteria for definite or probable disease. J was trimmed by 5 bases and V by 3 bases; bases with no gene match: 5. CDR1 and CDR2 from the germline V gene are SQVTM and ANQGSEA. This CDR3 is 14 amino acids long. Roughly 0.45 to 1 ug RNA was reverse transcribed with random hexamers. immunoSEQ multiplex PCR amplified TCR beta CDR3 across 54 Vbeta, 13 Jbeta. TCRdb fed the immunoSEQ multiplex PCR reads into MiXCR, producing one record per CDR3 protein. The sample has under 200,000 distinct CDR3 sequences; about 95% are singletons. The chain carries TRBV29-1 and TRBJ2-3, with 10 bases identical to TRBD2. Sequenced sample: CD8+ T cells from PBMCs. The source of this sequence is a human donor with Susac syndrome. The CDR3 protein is CSVELAGVLDTQYF. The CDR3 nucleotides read TGCAGCGTTGAGCTAGCGGGGGTATTAGATACGCAGTATTTT.